What follows describes a single T cell receptor beta chain. Its antigen is unidentified. Germline loops: CDR1 SGHVS, CDR2 FNYEAQ. CDR3 length: 16 residues. V lost 5 bases, J lost 2 bases, and 8 bases stayed unmatched. These data are taken from a study of cytotoxic CD8 clonotypes in ibrutinib-treated CLL. The data were produced by immunoSEQ multiplex PCR, yet TCRdb's version contains in-frame clones alone and is incomplete. The table has 250,000 to 350,000 clones, approximately 79% seen once. The study, taken as a whole, reports: Clonality climbed at ibrutinib response, then dropped toward baseline at progression.

Sequencing used PBMCs, obtained at disease progression, from a patient treated with ibrutinib. The gene calls are TRBV7-6 and TRBJ2-5, with 10 bases that match TRBD1. This clonotype was sampled from a human donor with chronic lymphocytic leukemia. The CDR3 DNA follows: TGTGCCAGCAGCGGTCCGGGACAGGGGAGACAAGAGACCCAGTACTTC. Translation: CASSGPGQGRQETQYF.